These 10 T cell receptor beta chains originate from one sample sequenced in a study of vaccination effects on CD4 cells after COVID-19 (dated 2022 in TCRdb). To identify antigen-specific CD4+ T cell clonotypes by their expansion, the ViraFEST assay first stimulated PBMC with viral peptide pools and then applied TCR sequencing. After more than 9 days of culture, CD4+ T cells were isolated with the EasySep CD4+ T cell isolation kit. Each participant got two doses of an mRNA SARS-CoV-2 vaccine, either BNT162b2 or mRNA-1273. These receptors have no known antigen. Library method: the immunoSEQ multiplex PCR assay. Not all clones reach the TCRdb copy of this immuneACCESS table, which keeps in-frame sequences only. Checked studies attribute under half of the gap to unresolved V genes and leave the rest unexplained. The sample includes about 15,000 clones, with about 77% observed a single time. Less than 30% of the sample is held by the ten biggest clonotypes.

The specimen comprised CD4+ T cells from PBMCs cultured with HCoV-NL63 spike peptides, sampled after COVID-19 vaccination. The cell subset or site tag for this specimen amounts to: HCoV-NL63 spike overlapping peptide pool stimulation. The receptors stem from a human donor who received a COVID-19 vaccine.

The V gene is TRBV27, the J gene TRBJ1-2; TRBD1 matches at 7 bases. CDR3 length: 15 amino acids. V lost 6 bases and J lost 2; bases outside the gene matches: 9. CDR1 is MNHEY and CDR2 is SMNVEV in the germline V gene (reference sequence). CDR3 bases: TGTGCCAGCAGGCGACAAACAGGGGCCAACTATGGCTACACCTTC. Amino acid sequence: CASRRQTGANYGYTF.

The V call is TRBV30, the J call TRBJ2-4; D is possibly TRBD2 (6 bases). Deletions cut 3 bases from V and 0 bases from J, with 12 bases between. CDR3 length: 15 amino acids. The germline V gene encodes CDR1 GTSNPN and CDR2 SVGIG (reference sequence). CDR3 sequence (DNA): TGTGCCTGGAGCTCTAGCGAACTAGCCAAAAACATTCAGTACTTC. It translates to CAWSSSELAKNIQYF.

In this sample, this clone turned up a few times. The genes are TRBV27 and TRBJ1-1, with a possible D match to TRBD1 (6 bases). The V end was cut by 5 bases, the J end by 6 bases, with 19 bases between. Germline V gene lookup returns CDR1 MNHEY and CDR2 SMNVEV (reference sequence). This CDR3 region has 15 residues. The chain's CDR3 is CASSRYRDPPAEAFF. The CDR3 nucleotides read TGTGCCAGCAGTCGCTACAGGGACCCGCCAGCTGAAGCTTTCTTT.

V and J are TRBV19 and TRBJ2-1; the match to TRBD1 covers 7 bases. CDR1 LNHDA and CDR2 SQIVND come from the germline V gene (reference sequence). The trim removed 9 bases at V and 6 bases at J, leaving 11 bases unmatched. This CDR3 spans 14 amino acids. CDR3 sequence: CASARGQTANEQFF. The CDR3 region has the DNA TGTGCCAGCGCCCGGGGACAGACAGCCAATGAGCAGTTCTTC.

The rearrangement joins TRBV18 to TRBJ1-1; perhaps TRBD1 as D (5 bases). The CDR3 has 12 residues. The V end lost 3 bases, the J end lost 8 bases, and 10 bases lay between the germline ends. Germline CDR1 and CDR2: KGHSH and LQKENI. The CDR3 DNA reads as TGTGCCAGCTCACCGGACTGGGACGAAGCTTTCTTT. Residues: CASSPDWDEAFF. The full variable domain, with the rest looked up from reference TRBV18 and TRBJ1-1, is NAGVMQNPRHLVRRRGQEARLRCSPMKGHSHVYWYRQLPEEGLKFMVYLQKENIIDESGMPKERFSAEFPKEGPSILRIQQVVRGDSAAYFCASSPDWDEAFFGQGTRLTVV.

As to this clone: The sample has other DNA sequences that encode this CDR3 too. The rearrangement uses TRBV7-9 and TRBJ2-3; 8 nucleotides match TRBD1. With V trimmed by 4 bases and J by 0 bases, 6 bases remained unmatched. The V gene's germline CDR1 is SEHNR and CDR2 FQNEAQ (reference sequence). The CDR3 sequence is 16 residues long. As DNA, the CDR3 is TGTGCCAGCAGCTCGCTCTGGACAGGGAGCACAGATACGCAGTATTTT. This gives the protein CASSSLWTGSTDTQYF.

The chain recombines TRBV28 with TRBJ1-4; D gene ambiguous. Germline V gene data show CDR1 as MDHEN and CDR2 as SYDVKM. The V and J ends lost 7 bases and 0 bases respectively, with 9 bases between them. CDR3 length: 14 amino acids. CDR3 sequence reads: CASKGFATNEKLFF. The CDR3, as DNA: TGTGCCAGCAAAGGATTTGCAACTAATGAAAAACTGTTTTTT.

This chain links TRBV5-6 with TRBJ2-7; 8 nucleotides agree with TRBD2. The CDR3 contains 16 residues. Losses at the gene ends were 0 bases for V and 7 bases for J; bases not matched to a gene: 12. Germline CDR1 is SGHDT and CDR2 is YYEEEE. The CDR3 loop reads CASSLAGREVLREQYF. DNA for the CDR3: TGTGCCAGCAGCTTGGCCGGGAGGGAGGTACTACGGGAGCAGTACTTC.

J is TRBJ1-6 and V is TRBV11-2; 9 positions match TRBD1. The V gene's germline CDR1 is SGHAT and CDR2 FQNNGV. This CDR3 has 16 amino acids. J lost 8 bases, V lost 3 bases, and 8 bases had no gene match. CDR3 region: CASSFISGQGYSPLHF. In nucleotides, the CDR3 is TGTGCCAGCAGCTTTATTTCGGGACAGGGCTATTCACCCCTCCACTTT.

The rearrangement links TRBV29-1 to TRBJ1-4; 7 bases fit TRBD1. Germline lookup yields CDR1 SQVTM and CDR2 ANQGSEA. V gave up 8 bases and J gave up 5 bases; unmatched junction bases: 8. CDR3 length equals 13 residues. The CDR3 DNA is TGCAGCACCATACAGGGGTCGAATGAAAAACTGTTTTTT. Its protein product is CSTIQGSNEKLFF. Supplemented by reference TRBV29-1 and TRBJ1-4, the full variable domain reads SAVISQKPSRDICQRGTSLTIQCQVDSQVTMMFWYRQQPGQSLTLIATANQGSEATYESGFVIDKFPISRPNLTFSTLTVSNMSPEDSSIYLCSTIQGSNEKLFFGSGTQLSVL.